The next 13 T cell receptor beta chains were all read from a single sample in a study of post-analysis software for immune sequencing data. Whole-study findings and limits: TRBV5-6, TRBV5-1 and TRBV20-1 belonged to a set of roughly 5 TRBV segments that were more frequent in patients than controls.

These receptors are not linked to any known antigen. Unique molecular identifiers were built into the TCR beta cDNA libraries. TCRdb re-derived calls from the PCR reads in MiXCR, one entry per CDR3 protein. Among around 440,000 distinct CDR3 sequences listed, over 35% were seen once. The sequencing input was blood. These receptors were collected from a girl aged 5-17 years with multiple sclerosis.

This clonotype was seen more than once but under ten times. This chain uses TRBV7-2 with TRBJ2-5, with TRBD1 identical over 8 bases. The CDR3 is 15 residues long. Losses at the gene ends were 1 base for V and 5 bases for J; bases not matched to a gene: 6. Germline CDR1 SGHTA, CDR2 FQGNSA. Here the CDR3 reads CASSLESGGAETQYF. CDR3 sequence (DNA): TGTGCCAGCAGCTTAGAGTCAGGGGGCGCGGAGACCCAGTACTTC.

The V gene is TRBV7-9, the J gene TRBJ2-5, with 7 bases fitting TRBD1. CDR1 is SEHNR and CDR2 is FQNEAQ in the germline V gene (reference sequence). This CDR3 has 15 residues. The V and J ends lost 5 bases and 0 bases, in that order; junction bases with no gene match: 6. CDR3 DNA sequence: TGTGCCAGCAGCCTACTCGGGACAGACCAAGAGACCCAGTACTTC. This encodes CASSLLGTDQETQYF.

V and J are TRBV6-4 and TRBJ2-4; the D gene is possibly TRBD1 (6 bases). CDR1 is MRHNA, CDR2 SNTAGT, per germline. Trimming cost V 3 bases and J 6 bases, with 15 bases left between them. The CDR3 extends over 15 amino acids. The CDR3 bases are TGTGCCAGCAGTGAAGAGTCGGGACAAGTAAACATTCAGTACTTC. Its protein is CASSEESGQVNIQYF.

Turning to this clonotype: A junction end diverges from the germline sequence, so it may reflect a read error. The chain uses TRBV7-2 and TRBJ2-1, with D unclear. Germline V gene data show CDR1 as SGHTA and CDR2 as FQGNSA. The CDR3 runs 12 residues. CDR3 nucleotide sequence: TGTGCCGGCAGCTTCGGGCCAAATGAGCAGTTCTTC. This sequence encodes CAGSFGPNEQFF.

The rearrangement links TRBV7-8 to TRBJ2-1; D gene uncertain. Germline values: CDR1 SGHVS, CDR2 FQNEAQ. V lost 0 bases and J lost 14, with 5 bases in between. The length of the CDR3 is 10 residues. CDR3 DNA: TGTGCCAGCAGCTTAGCGCGCGAGTTCTTC. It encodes CASSLAREFF.

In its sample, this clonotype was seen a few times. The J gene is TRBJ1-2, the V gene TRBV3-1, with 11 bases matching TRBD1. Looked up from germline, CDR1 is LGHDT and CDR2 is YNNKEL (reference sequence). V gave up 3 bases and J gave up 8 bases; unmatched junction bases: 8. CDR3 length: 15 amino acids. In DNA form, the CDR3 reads TGTGCCAGCAGCCAGCTACCGGGACAGGGGGTCGGCTACACCTTC. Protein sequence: CASSQLPGQGVGYTF. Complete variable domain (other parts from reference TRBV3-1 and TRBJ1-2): DTAVSQTPKYLVTQMGNDKSIKCEQNLGHDTMYWYKQDSKKFLKIMFSYNNKELIINETVPNRFSPKSPDKAHLNLHINSLELGDSAVYFCASSQLPGQGVGYTFGSGTRLTVV.

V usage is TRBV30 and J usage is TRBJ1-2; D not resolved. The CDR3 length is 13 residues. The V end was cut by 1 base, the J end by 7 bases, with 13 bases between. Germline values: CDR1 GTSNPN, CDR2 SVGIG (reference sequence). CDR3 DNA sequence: TGTGCCTGGAGTGAGAGTGTGGGAGCTGGCTACACCTTC. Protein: CAWSESVGAGYTF.

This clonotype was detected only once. CDR3 DNA sequence: TGTGCCAGAGAAAGCGGGGAGCTGTTTTTT. This translates into CARESGELFF. The genes are TRBV6-5 and TRBJ2-2; D unresolved. The V gene lost 9 bases and the J gene lost 7 bases, with 6 bases spanning the gap. The CDR3 has 10 amino acids. Germline CDR1 and CDR2: MNHEY and SVGAGI.

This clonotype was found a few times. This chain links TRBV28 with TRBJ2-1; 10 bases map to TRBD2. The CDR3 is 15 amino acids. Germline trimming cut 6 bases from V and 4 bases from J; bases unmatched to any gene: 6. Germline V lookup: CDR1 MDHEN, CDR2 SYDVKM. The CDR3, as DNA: TGTGCCAGCAGCCCCAAGCGGGAGGGTTACAATGAGCAGTTCTTC. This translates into CASSPKREGYNEQFF. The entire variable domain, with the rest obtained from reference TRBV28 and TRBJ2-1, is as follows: DVKVTQSSRYLVKRTGEKVFLECVQDMDHENMFWYRQDPGLGLRLIYFSYDVKMKEKGDIPEGYSVSREKKERFSLILESASTNQTSMYLCASSPKREGYNEQFFGPGTRLTVL.

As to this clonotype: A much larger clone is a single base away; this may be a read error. The CDR3 protein is CASSPTWTGGGAEAFF. DNA for the CDR3: TGTGCCAGCAGTCCTACCTGGACAGGGGGTGGCGCTGAAGCTTTCTTT. The chain has TRBV28 and TRBJ1-1; 10 nucleotides agree with TRBD1. The germline V gene encodes CDR1 MDHEN and CDR2 SYDVKM. The CDR3 runs 16 residues. V shed 5 bases and J 6 bases; nucleotides not matched to a gene: 12.

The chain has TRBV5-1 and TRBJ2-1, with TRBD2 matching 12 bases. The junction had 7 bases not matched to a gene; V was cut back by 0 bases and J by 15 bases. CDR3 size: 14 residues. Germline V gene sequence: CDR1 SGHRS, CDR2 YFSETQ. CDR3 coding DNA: TGCGCCAGCAGCTTGGGTCTAGCGGGAGGGCCCCCGTTCTTC. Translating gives CASSLGLAGGPPFF. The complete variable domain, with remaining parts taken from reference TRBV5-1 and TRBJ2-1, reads KAGVTQTPRYLIKTRGQQVTLSCSPISGHRSVSWYQQTPGQGLQFLFEYFSETQRNKGNFPGRFSGRQFSNSRSEMNVSTLELGDSALYLCASSLGLAGGPPFFGPGTRLTVL.

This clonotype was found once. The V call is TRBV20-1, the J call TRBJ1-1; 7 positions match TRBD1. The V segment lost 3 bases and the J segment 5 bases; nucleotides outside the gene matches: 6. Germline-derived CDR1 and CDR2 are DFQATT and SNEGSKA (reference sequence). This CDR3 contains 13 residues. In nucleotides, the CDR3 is TGCAGTGCTAGCGTAGGGGGCGAAACTGAAGCTTTCTTT. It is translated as CSASVGGETEAFF.

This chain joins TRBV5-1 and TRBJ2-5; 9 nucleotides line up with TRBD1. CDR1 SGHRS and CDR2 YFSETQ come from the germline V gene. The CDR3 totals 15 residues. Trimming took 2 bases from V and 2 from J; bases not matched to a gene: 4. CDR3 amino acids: CASSFIGQGQETQYF. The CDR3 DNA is TGCGCCAGCAGCTTCATCGGACAGGGGCAAGAGACCCAGTACTTC. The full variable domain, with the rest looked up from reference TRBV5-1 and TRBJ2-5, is KAGVTQTPRYLIKTRGQQVTLSCSPISGHRSVSWYQQTPGQGLQFLFEYFSETQRNKGNFPGRFSGRQFSNSRSEMNVSTLELGDSALYLCASSFIGQGQETQYFGPGTRLLVL.